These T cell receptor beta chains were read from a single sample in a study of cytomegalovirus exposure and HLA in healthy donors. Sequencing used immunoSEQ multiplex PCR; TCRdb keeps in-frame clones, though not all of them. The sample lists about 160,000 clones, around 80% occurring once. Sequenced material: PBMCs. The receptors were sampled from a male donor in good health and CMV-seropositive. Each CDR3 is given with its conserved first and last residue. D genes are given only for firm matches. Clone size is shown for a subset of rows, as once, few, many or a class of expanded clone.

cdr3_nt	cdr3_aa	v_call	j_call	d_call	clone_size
TGTGCCAGCAGCTTAGCCCGGAGACAGGGGTTTTGGGGAGAGCAGTTCTTC	CASSLARRQGFWGEQFF	TRBV7-2	TRBJ2-1	TRBD1	NA
TGCGCCAGCAGCCAACTCGGGAGGGACGAGCAGTTCTTC	CASSQLGRDEQFF	TRBV4-1	TRBJ2-1	TRBD2	NA
TGTGCCAGCAGTCACGCCAGACAGGGCGACTATGGCTACACCTTC	CASSHARQGDYGYTF	TRBV6-5	TRBJ1-2	TRBD1	NA
TGCGCCAGCAGTCAATCTAGCGGGAGGGCCTGGGATACGCAGTATTTT	CASSQSSGRAWDTQYF	TRBV23-1	TRBJ2-3	TRBD2	NA
TGTGCCAGCCGACAGGGTAACAATGAGCAGTTCTTC	CASRQGNNEQFF	TRBV6-4	TRBJ2-1	TRBD1	NA
TGTGCCAGCAGCGTAGAACAGGGTTACAATGAGCAGTTCTTC	CASSVEQGYNEQFF	TRBV9	TRBJ2-1	NA	once
TGTGCCTGGAGGGGGAACAGGGGTCCTGGAAACACCATATATTTT	CAWRGNRGPGNTIYF	TRBV30	TRBJ1-3	TRBD1	NA
TGCGCCAGCAGCCCGGGACTGCTGACAGATACGCAGTATTTT	CASSPGLLTDTQYF	TRBV5-1	TRBJ2-3	NA	NA
TGTGCCAGCAGCTTAGTTCGGTTCACTGAAGCTTTCTTT	CASSLVRFTEAFF	TRBV7-2	TRBJ1-1	NA	NA
TGTGCCAGCAGCCATCGGGACAGGGCCGGAGAAAAACTGTTTTTT	CASSHRDRAGEKLFF	TRBV7-9	TRBJ1-4	TRBD1	NA
TGTGCCAGCAGCAAAGCGGGAGGGGTCGAGGAGCTGTTTTTT	CASSKAGGVEELFF	TRBV7-8	TRBJ2-2	TRBD2	once
TGTGCCAGCAGTTACGACAGGGTTTGGGCCGGGGAGCTGTTTTTT	CASSYDRVWAGELFF	TRBV6-5	TRBJ2-2	TRBD1	once
TGTGCCAGCAGCCCCTCGGGGGGGATAGATTACGAGCAGTACTTC	CASSPSGGIDYEQYF	TRBV25-1	TRBJ2-7	TRBD2	NA
TGTGCCAGCAGCATCGTTAGCTCTGGAAACACCATATATTTT	CASSIVSSGNTIYF	TRBV7-9	TRBJ1-3	NA	NA
TGTGCCAGCAGCCATTTGGTAGAGACTGAAGCTTTCTTT	CASSHLVETEAFF	TRBV6-6	TRBJ1-1	NA	NA
TGTGCCAGCAGTGAAGGGCTAGCTAGCGGGACTGATGAGCAGTTCTTC	CASSEGLASGTDEQFF	TRBV6-4	TRBJ2-1	TRBD2	few
TGTGCCAGCAGCCGATACCCCACAACACAGGGATCTAACTATGGCTACACCTTC	CASSRYPTTQGSNYGYTF	TRBV7-6	TRBJ1-2	NA	NA
TGTGCCAGCAGCGTCCTACAGACAACTAATGAAAAACTGTTTTTT	CASSVLQTTNEKLFF	TRBV9	TRBJ1-4	NA	NA
TGTGCCAGCAGTCACCGGGATACCCTGCCCTACGAGCAGTACTTC	CASSHRDTLPYEQYF	TRBV4-2	TRBJ2-7	NA	NA
TGTGCCAGCAGTGGAGGGGCGGGGTACGAGCAGTACTTC	CASSGGAGYEQYF	TRBV6-1	TRBJ2-7	NA	NA
TGTTCCAGCACCGCTCATTCCGGGACTAGCGGGAAGAATGAGCAGTTCTTC	CSSTAHSGTSGKNEQFF	TRBV7-9	TRBJ2-1	TRBD2	NA
TGTGCGGCGGGGACCTCCTACAATGAGCAGTTCTTC	CAAGTSYNEQFF	TRBV6-6	TRBJ2-1	NA	NA
TGTGCCAGCTCACCAGGCCAAAGCTCTGGAAACACCATATATTTT	CASSPGQSSGNTIYF	TRBV18	TRBJ1-3	NA	NA
TGTGCCAGCAGCTTTCCGGAGTCTAGCACAGATACGCAGTATTTT	CASSFPESSTDTQYF	TRBV7-9	TRBJ2-3	NA	NA
TGTGCCAGCTCCGCCGCCGGGACTGCTATAATGCAGCAGTTCTTC	CASSAAGTAIMQQFF	TRBV18	TRBJ2-1	NA	once
TGTGCCAGCAGAGAGCCGAGTCGGGAGACCCAGTACTTC	CASREPSRETQYF	TRBV6-1	TRBJ2-5	NA	NA
TGCGCCAGCAGCCAAGGACAGAATAGCAATCAGCCCCAGCATTTT	CASSQGQNSNQPQHF	TRBV4-1	TRBJ1-5	NA	NA
TGTGCCAGCAGCCCGGAGGTCTACTCCTACGAGCAGTACTTC	CASSPEVYSYEQYF	TRBV7-9	TRBJ2-7	NA	NA
TGTGCCAGCAGTTCTACCGAGAACACCGGGGAGCTGTTTTTT	CASSSTENTGELFF	TRBV7-9	TRBJ2-2	NA	NA